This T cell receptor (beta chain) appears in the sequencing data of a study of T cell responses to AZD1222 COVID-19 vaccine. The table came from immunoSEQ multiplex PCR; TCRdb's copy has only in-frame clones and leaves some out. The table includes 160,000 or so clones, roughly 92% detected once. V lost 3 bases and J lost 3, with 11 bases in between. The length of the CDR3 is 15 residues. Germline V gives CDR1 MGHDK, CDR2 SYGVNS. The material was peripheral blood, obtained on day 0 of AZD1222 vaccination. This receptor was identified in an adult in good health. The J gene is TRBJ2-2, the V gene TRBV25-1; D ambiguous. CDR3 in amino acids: CASSDGRFDTGELFF. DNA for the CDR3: TGTGCCAGCAGTGACGGAAGGTTCGACACCGGGGAGCTGTTTTTT.